This T cell receptor beta chain was found in a study of CD4 T cells in relation to SARS-CoV-2 and coronaviruses. On the study more broadly: Crossreactive spike epitopes shared across donors were mapped to their HLA restriction.

General study findings and limits: Roughly 65% of donors had memory CD4+ clonotypes crossrecognizing SARS-CoV-2 and common cold coronavirus spike. Each donor contributed either pre-pandemic or post-infection samples, not both.

The data were produced by immunoSEQ multiplex PCR, yet TCRdb's version contains in-frame clones alone and is incomplete. This sample has 60,000 or so clones; about 94% occur once, and the top ten carry 0.13% to 0.15%. This CDR3 has 14 residues. CDR1 is LGHDT and CDR2 is YNNKEL in the germline V gene (reference sequence). Trimming removed 4 bases from V and 5 bases from J; junction bases left unmatched: 6. The unexposed donors gave CD4+ T cells in about 2010-2019, prior to COVID-19. Naive and memory CD4+ T cells were separated from cryopreserved PBMCs. A remark on this clone: The antigen is undetermined.

The clonotype comes from a human donor in good health. Sequenced material: naive CD4+ T cells from PBMCs. Subset in this sample: naive CD4+ T cells isolated by negative enrichment. The chain recombines TRBV3-1 (or the pseudogene TRBV3-2) with TRBJ2-5; 8 positions match TRBD2. CDR3 in amino acids: CASSPGRAAETQYF. CDR3 DNA sequence: TGTGCCAGCAGCCCCGGGAGGGCGGCGGAGACCCAGTACTTC.